The 16 T cell receptor beta chains below were found in one sample sequenced in a study of Ad26.COV2.S vaccination and SARS-CoV-2 variants. Using immunoSEQ multiplex PCR, the repertoire was profiled, and TCRdb retains in-frame clones only, with some absent. Of about 440,000 clones in the sample, 87% were seen once. Sample treatment: roughly 18 received Ad26.COV2.S at low or high dose, single or two shots; 5 received placebo; per-sample allocation not given. Vaccine and placebo recipients were sampled on day 63 after the first injection. The sample in question was peripheral blood, obtained in a trial of Ad26.COV2.S vaccine versus placebo. The receptors come from a person aged 18-60 years who received the Ad26.COV2.S COVID-19 vaccine or a placebo.

The chain has TRBV5-1 and TRBJ2-1; the D is unclear. CDR3 length equals 12 residues. The V gene lost 2 bases and the J gene lost 13 bases, with 13 bases spanning the gap. Germline CDR1 is SGHRS and CDR2 is YFSETQ. CDR3 in amino acids: CASSFDGPVQFF. For the CDR3, the DNA is TGCGCCAGCAGCTTCGATGGTCCGGTACAGTTCTTC.

The CDR3 DNA is TGTGCCAGCTCCGAGTGGGTGGGAACCTACAATGAGCAGTTCTTC. It is translated as CASSEWVGTYNEQFF. The V call is TRBV28, the J call TRBJ2-1, with D unclear. V was trimmed by 8 bases and J by 2 bases, leaving 16 bases between them. In germline, CDR1 is MDHEN, CDR2 SYDVKM. The CDR3 length is 15 residues.

Concerning this clone itself: This sample includes further DNA sequences coding for the same CDR3. The CDR3: CASSTGTGAYEQYF. CDR3 bases: TGTGCCAGTAGTACCGGGACAGGGGCCTACGAGCAGTACTTC. The chain uses TRBV19 and TRBJ2-7; 10 bases fit TRBD1. The germline V gene has CDR1 LNHDA and CDR2 SQIVND (reference sequence). The CDR3 extends over 14 amino acids. V was clipped by 4 bases and J by 2 bases; unmatched bases: 2.

V gene TRBV6-6 combines with J gene TRBJ1-5, with D possibly matching TRBD1 (6 bases). Germline V gene lookup returns CDR1 MNHNY and CDR2 SVGAGI (reference sequence). The CDR3 length is 15 residues. Trimming pared 6 bases from V and 0 bases from J, leaving 12 bases between. The DNA of the CDR3 is TGTGCCAGCAGCCTGGACAGCGCTAGCAATCAGCCCCAGCATTTT. Protein sequence: CASSLDSASNQPQHF.

The chain joins TRBV18 to TRBJ2-7, with 7 bases matching TRBD1. J lost 3 bases, V lost 6 bases, and 8 bases had no gene match. The CDR3 length is 14 residues. The germline V gene has CDR1 KGHSH and CDR2 LQKENI. The CDR3 sequence is CASSREQGRYEQYF. CDR3 coding DNA: TGTGCCAGCTCCCGCGAACAGGGGCGCTACGAGCAGTACTTC.

The V and J genes are TRBV5-6 and TRBJ2-2, with D hard to call. The CDR3 has 16 amino acids. Germline values: CDR1 SGHDT, CDR2 YYEEEE. Trimming left V 4 bases short and J 1 base short, with 14 bases between. CDR3 in DNA: TGTGCCAGCAGCCCAGCCGAGACGAGGAACACCGGGGAGCTGTTTTTT. Its translation is CASSPAETRNTGELFF.

The chain carries TRBV7-3 and TRBJ1-1, with D perhaps TRBD1 (6 bases). The V gene's germline CDR1 is SGHTA and CDR2 FQGTGA. Trimming stripped 3 bases from V and 3 bases from J, with 11 bases between. This CDR3 has 14 residues. This CDR3 is CASSFRGRDTEAFF. The CDR3 DNA reads TGTGCCAGCAGCTTCAGGGGTAGGGACACTGAAGCTTTCTTT.

A word on this clone: Other DNA sequences from this sample encode an identical CDR3 as well. This sequence joins TRBV29-1 and TRBJ2-1; the D gene is possibly TRBD1 (6 bases). The CDR3 extends over 15 amino acids. With 1 base removed from V and 2 bases from J, the gap between germline ends came to 12 bases. Germline V gene data show CDR1 as SQVTM and CDR2 as ANQGSEA. CDR3 loop: CSVEGTGTTYNEQFF. CDR3 in DNA: TGCAGCGTTGAAGGCACAGGGACCACCTACAATGAGCAGTTCTTC.

This chain links TRBV6-5 with TRBJ1-5, with TRBD1 identical over 7 bases. V was clipped by 5 bases and J by 5 bases; unmatched bases: 6. The germline CDR1 and CDR2 sequences are MNHEY and SVGAGI. The CDR3 is made up of 14 amino acids. CDR3 amino acids: CASSPGQRDQPQHF. CDR3 DNA: TGTGCCAGCAGTCCGGGACAGAGGGATCAGCCCCAGCATTTT.

Here the CDR3 DNA reads TGTGCCAGCAGCCCCGGATACAGAGTAGGCACTGAAGCTTTCTTT. Translating gives CASSPGYRVGTEAFF. The J gene is TRBJ1-1, the V gene TRBV5-8; no clear D. Germline CDR1 reads SGHTS; CDR2 reads YDEGEE. Trimming removed 4 bases at V and 4 bases at J, with 17 bases between. The CDR3 has 15 residues.

This sequence joins TRBV27 and TRBJ2-5, with TRBD2 matching over 10 bases. The length of the CDR3 is 16 residues. Germline CDR1 MNHEY, CDR2 SMNVEV (reference sequence). The J segment lost 5 bases and the V segment lost 1 base, leaving 7 bases of the junction unmatched. The CDR3 spells CASSLWSGRARETQYF. CDR3 DNA: TGTGCCAGCAGTTTATGGAGCGGGAGGGCCCGGGAGACCCAGTACTTC.

The chain employs TRBV2 and TRBJ1-5, with D unresolved. The CDR3 extends over 14 amino acids. V dropped 5 bases and J dropped 0 bases, with 8 bases sitting between them. CDR1 is SNHLY and CDR2 is FYNNEI in the germline V gene. CDR3 sequence: CASSQTNSNQPQHF. The DNA of the CDR3 is TGTGCCAGCAGTCAGACAAATAGCAATCAGCCCCAGCATTTT.

The chain uses TRBV29-1 and TRBJ2-5, with 8 bases matching TRBD2. This CDR3 comprises 13 residues. Germline V lookup: CDR1 SQVTM, CDR2 ANQGSEA. V dropped 5 bases and J dropped 5; count of bases not matched to a gene: 7. The CDR3 nucleotides read TGCAGCGTTCGCGGGAGGAGTACGGAGACCCAGTACTTC. This sequence encodes CSVRGRSTETQYF. Using reference TRBV29-1 and TRBJ2-5 for the parts outside the CDR3, the full variable domain is SAVISQKPSRDICQRGTSLTIQCQVDSQVTMMFWYRQQPGQSLTLIATANQGSEATYESGFVIDKFPISRPNLTFSTLTVSNMSPEDSSIYLCSVRGRSTETQYFGPGTRLLVL.

CDR3 loop: CAWSVWTEGSPLHF. The CDR3 DNA reads as TGTGCCTGGAGTGTTTGGACAGAGGGGTCACCCCTCCACTTT. The chain carries TRBV30 and TRBJ1-6; a possible D gene is TRBD1 (6 bases). CDR1 and CDR2 (germline): GTSNPN, SVGIG (reference sequence). There are 14 residues in the CDR3. Trimming pared 0 bases from V and 10 bases from J, leaving 13 bases between.

With respect to this clone: Within the sample, other DNA sequences also encode this same CDR3. The chain couples TRBV6-5 to TRBJ1-2; TRBD1 agrees at 7 bases. V lost 6 bases to trimming and J lost 8 bases; unmatched junction nucleotides: 6. This CDR3 is 12 amino acids long. CDR1 and CDR2 from the germline V gene are MNHEY and SVGAGI. CDR3 protein: CASRRDSLGYTF. In nucleotides, the CDR3 is TGTGCCAGCAGAAGGGACAGCTTGGGCTACACCTTC.

The V gene is TRBV15, the J gene TRBJ2-1; D may be TRBD2 (6 bases). The CDR3 consists of 16 residues. Looked up from germline, CDR1 is LNHNV and CDR2 is YYDKDF (reference sequence). Trimming cost V 4 bases and J 0 bases, with 13 bases left between them. Here the CDR3 DNA reads TGTGCCACCAGCACCCTCGGGAGAAACTCCTACAATGAGCAGTTCTTC. It specifies CATSTLGRNSYNEQFF.